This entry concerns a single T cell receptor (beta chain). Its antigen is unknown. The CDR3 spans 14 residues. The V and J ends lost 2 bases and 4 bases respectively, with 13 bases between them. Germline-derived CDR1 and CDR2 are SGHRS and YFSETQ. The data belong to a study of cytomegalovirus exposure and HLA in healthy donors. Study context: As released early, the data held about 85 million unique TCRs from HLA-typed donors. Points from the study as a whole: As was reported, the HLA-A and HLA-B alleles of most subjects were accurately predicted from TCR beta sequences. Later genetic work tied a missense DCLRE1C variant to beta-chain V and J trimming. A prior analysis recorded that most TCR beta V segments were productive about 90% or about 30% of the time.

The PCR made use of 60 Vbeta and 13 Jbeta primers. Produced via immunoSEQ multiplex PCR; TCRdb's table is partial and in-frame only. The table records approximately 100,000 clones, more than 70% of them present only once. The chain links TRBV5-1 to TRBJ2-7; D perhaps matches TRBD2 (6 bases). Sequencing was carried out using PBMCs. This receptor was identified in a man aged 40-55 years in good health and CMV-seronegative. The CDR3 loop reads CASSLRGNQYEQYF. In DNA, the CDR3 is TGCGCCAGCAGCTTACGGGGGAACCAATACGAGCAGTACTTC. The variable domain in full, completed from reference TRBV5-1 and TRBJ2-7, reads KAGVTQTPRYLIKTRGQQVTLSCSPISGHRSVSWYQQTPGQGLQFLFEYFSETQRNKGNFPGRFSGRQFSNSRSEMNVSTLELGDSALYLCASSLRGNQYEQYFGPGTRLTVT.